These 7 T cell receptor beta chains share one sample of origin, sequenced in a study of blood T cell repertoires in COVID-19. Data came from immunoSEQ multiplex PCR; TCRdb stores just in-frame clones and leaves some out. The profile shows 250,000 to 300,000 clones, roughly 90% of them singletons. The sequenced sample was PBMCs or T cells enriched from blood (not recorded which). These receptors were obtained from a woman aged 40-49 years with acute COVID-19.

V gene TRBV6-1 combines with J gene TRBJ1-1, with D perhaps matching TRBD1 (6 bases). Germline CDR1 MNHNS, CDR2 SASEGT. The CDR3 is made up of 13 amino acids. The V end was cut by 0 bases, the J end by 8 bases, with 10 bases between. The DNA for the CDR3 is TGTGCCAGCAGTGAAGCTAGACAGGAGGAAGCTTTCTTT. Its translation is CASSEARQEEAFF.

Note on this clone: One end of the junction does not line up with germline, which may come from a read error. The chain is built from TRBV5-1 and TRBJ1-2, with D hard to call. CDR1 and CDR2 from the germline V gene are SGHRS and YFSETQ. This CDR3 has 10 residues. CDR3 protein: CASSFDGVYF. CDR3 nucleotide sequence: TGCGCCAGCAGCTTTGACGGGGTCTACTTC.

The genes are TRBV5-6 and TRBJ1-5; 8 bases are shared with TRBD1. Per the germline V gene, CDR1 is SGHDT and CDR2 is YYEEEE. Trimming at V came to 1 base and at J to 4 bases, leaving 4 bases not matched to a gene. The CDR3 covers 15 residues. The CDR3 loop reads CASSLLQGGNQPQHF. CDR3 coding DNA: TGTGCCAGCAGCTTGCTACAGGGGGGAAATCAGCCCCAGCATTTT.

The V call is TRBV4-2, the J call TRBJ2-3; TRBD2 matches at 9 bases. Germline assignment: CDR1 LGHNA and CDR2 YNFKEQ. The CDR3 has 19 residues. Trimming took 4 bases from V and 0 from J; bases not matched to a gene: 14. The CDR3: CASSPNPLAGTPSTDTQYF. For the CDR3, the DNA is TGTGCCAGCAGCCCGAACCCCCTAGCGGGAACTCCTAGCACAGATACGCAGTATTTT.

The chain joins TRBV5-1 to TRBJ1-6; D perhaps matches TRBD1 (5 bases). The V gene's germline CDR1 is SGHRS and CDR2 YFSETQ. V was cut by 2 bases and J by 6 bases, with 12 bases left in between. The CDR3 runs to 15 residues. CDR3 DNA: TGCGCCAGCAGCTTAGGGGCAACCGGTAATTCACCCCTCCACTTT. It codes for CASSLGATGNSPLHF.

This clone was counted between two and nine times. The rearrangement links TRBV7-2 to TRBJ1-5, with TRBD1 matching 8 bases. CDR3 length equals 14 residues. V dropped 1 base and J dropped 5; count of bases not matched to a gene: 1. Germline CDR1 reads SGHTA; CDR2 reads FQGNSA. The CDR3 protein is CASSLDRGDQPQHF. Written as DNA, the CDR3 is TGTGCCAGCAGCTTAGACAGGGGGGATCAGCCCCAGCATTTT.

V usage is TRBV5-1 and J usage is TRBJ1-1; 8 nucleotides align to TRBD1. Germline CDR1 is SGHRS and CDR2 is YFSETQ. The V and J ends lost 7 bases and 1 base, in that order; junction bases with no gene match: 6. This CDR3 has 14 amino acids. CDR3 amino acids: CASSSGQANTEAFF. In nucleotides, the CDR3 is TGCGCCAGCTCCTCGGGACAGGCGAACACTGAAGCTTTCTTT.